This T cell receptor (beta chain) was identified in a study of cytomegalovirus exposure and HLA in healthy donors. As for the study in general: The platform used for the 120 validation repertoires matched that of the roughly 670 first-cohort repertoires, a later analysis reported.

Note on this clone: Its antigen is currently unknown.

Points from the study as a whole: A subsequent analysis found that TCR clusters from the first cohort also tended to co-occur in the 90 to 150 validation repertoires, with about 93% of cluster scores above 0. Rarity marked most TCR sequences, yet some public TCRs occurred in many donors. Researchers catalogued 164 TCR beta chains as cytomegalovirus-associated.

Data came from immunoSEQ multiplex PCR; TCRdb stores just in-frame clones and leaves some out. This table holds hundreds of thousands of clones, roughly 83% found once. J was trimmed by 5 bases and V by 3 bases; bases with no gene match: 11. Germline lookup yields CDR1 SQVTM and CDR2 ANQGSEA. CDR3 length equals 15 residues. The J gene is TRBJ1-1, the V gene TRBV29-1; 8 bases line up with TRBD1. Sequenced material: PBMCs. The receptor was isolated from a woman younger than 45 in good health and CMV-seropositive. CDR3 protein: CSVEGQGARWTEAFF. The DNA for the CDR3 is TGCAGCGTTGAGGGGCAGGGGGCGAGATGGACTGAAGCTTTCTTT.